This is a list of T cell receptor beta chains from one sample in a study of shared clonotypes between healthy human individuals. Profiled with immunoSEQ multiplex PCR; TCRdb holds only in-frame clones, not every one. The sample lists about 500,000 clones, roughly four fifths occurring once. Specimen: PBMCs. Source of these receptors: a woman in her forties in good health. Some clones in this sample may be carry-over from other donors' samples. Each CDR3 is given with its conserved first and last residue. D genes are given only for firm matches. Rows may omit the clone size; those that give it use once, few, many or a size class.

d_call: NA; clone_size: NA; v_call: TRBV5-4; j_call: TRBJ2-5; cdr3_aa: CASSLVGGGSETQYF; cdr3_nt: TGTGCCAGCAGCTTGGTTGGGGGCGGTAGTGAGACCCAGTACTTC
d_call: TRBD2; clone_size: NA; v_call: TRBV5-8; j_call: TRBJ2-7; cdr3_aa: CASNFNPGTSGYEQYF; cdr3_nt: TGTGCCAGCAACTTCAACCCCGGGACTAGCGGATACGAGCAGTACTTC
d_call: NA; clone_size: few; v_call: TRBV18; j_call: TRBJ1-1; cdr3_aa: CASSLSDNTEAFF; cdr3_nt: TGTGCCAGCTCACTTTCCGACAACACTGAAGCTTTCTTT
d_call: NA; clone_size: few; v_call: TRBV7-3; j_call: TRBJ2-1; cdr3_aa: CASSVGTHGDEQFF; cdr3_nt: TGTGCCAGCAGCGTAGGGACACATGGAGATGAGCAGTTCTTC
d_call: NA; clone_size: NA; v_call: TRBV13; j_call: TRBJ2-1; cdr3_aa: CASSYFRRSYNEQFF; cdr3_nt: TGTGCCAGCAGCTACTTCCGCAGATCCTACAATGAGCAGTTCTTC
d_call: NA; clone_size: NA; v_call: TRBV7-2; j_call: TRBJ1-1; cdr3_aa: CASSLVGGRNTEAFF; cdr3_nt: TGTGCCAGCAGCTTAGTGGGGGGAAGGAACACTGAAGCTTTCTTT
d_call: TRBD1; clone_size: few; v_call: TRBV18; j_call: TRBJ2-3; cdr3_aa: CASSPPGQGTDTQYF; cdr3_nt: TGTGCCAGCTCACCACCGGGACAGGGCACAGATACGCAGTATTTT
d_call: TRBD1; clone_size: NA; v_call: TRBV7-2; j_call: TRBJ2-7; cdr3_aa: CASSPTQGASYEQYF; cdr3_nt: TGTGCCAGCAGCCCCACTCAGGGGGCCTCCTACGAGCAGTACTTC
d_call: NA; clone_size: NA; v_call: TRBV4-1; j_call: TRBJ2-7; cdr3_aa: CASSQDAQEYRSYEQYF; cdr3_nt: TGCGCCAGCAGCCAAGATGCCCAGGAATATCGCTCCTACGAGCAGTACTTC
d_call: TRBD2; clone_size: NA; v_call: TRBV18; j_call: TRBJ2-5; cdr3_aa: CASSASGEETQYF; cdr3_nt: TGTGCCAGCTCAGCTAGCGGCGAAGAGACCCAGTACTTC
d_call: NA; clone_size: NA; v_call: TRBV7-8; j_call: TRBJ2-5; cdr3_aa: CASSLGPLETQYF; cdr3_nt: TGTGCCAGCAGCTTAGGCCCGTTGGAGACCCAGTACTTC
d_call: NA; clone_size: NA; v_call: TRBV18; j_call: TRBJ1-1; cdr3_aa: CASSPPLAVVNTEAFF; cdr3_nt: TGTGCCAGCTCACCCCCCCTGGCGGTTGTGAACACTGAAGCTTTCTTT
d_call: NA; clone_size: NA; v_call: TRBV18; j_call: TRBJ2-7; cdr3_aa: CASSPRQGLSYEQYF; cdr3_nt: TGTGCCAGCTCCCCAAGGCAGGGGCTCTCCTACGAGCAGTACTTC
d_call: NA; clone_size: NA; v_call: TRBV2; j_call: TRBJ1-2; cdr3_aa: CASVPPLSGLGYTF; cdr3_nt: TGTGCCAGCGTCCCCCCCTTATCCGGGCTTGGCTACACCTTC
d_call: NA; clone_size: many; v_call: TRBV2; j_call: TRBJ2-1; cdr3_aa: CASSVATYNEQFF; cdr3_nt: TGTGCCAGCAGTGTGGCCACCTACAATGAGCAGTTCTTC
d_call: NA; clone_size: NA; v_call: TRBV13; j_call: TRBJ2-7; cdr3_aa: CASSLESRAPAYEQYF; cdr3_nt: TGTGCCAGCAGCTTAGAAAGCCGGGCCCCGGCCTACGAGCAGTACTTC